This is a list of T cell receptor beta chains from one sample in a study of blood T cell repertoires in COVID-19. The protocol was immunoSEQ multiplex PCR, while the TCRdb copy is restricted to in-frame clones and leaves out a portion. Altogether some 200,000 clones are present, 80% to 90% being singletons, with the ten largest covering approximately 3.5%. Specimen: PBMCs or T cells enriched from blood (not recorded which). All receptors derive from a woman under 30 in a cohort exposed to, infected with or recovered from COVID-19 (not recorded which). Both conserved end residues are part of each CDR3. A D gene is named only where the DNA matches it firmly. Size values are once, few and many counts, or a class for expanded clones, and some rows have none.

cdr3_length: 15; v_call: TRBV19; j_call: TRBJ1-5; clone_size: -; d_call: TRBD1; cdr3_nt: TGTGCCAGTAGTATCTCCGGACAGGGCGATCAGCCCCAGCATTTT; cdr3_aa: CASSISGQGDQPQHF
cdr3_length: 15; v_call: TRBV6-5; j_call: TRBJ1-3; clone_size: -; d_call: -; cdr3_nt: TGTGCCAGCAGTTACGGCAGGGAGGGTGGAAACACCATATATTTT; cdr3_aa: CASSYGREGGNTIYF
cdr3_length: 16; v_call: TRBV4-2; j_call: TRBJ2-1; clone_size: -; d_call: -; cdr3_nt: TGTGCCAGCAGCCAAGGTTCCGAGCGGAGGTACAATGAGCAGTTCTTC; cdr3_aa: CASSQGSERRYNEQFF
cdr3_length: 15; v_call: TRBV18; j_call: TRBJ1-3; clone_size: once; d_call: -; cdr3_nt: TGTGCCAGCTCACTGACGGGAACGGCTGGAAACACCATATATTTT; cdr3_aa: CASSLTGTAGNTIYF
cdr3_length: 14; v_call: TRBV5-1; j_call: TRBJ2-5; clone_size: -; d_call: -; cdr3_nt: TGCGCCAGCATGATCTCAGGGGCGCAAGAGACCCAGTACTTC; cdr3_aa: CASMISGAQETQYF
cdr3_length: 12; v_call: TRBV6-4; j_call: TRBJ1-2; clone_size: once; d_call: -; cdr3_nt: TGTGCCAGCAGTGACCTCAGGGGTGGCTACACCTTC; cdr3_aa: CASSDLRGGYTF
cdr3_length: 14; v_call: TRBV11-3; j_call: TRBJ1-3; clone_size: -; d_call: -; cdr3_nt: TGTGCCAGCAGCCCCACCGGGACAGGAAACACCATATATTTT; cdr3_aa: CASSPTGTGNTIYF
cdr3_length: 17; v_call: TRBV7-9; j_call: TRBJ2-5; clone_size: once; d_call: TRBD2; cdr3_nt: TGTGCCAGCAGCTTAGGAGATGGGGGGACTAGACAAGAGACCCAGTACTTC; cdr3_aa: CASSLGDGGTRQETQYF
cdr3_length: 13; v_call: TRBV7-9; j_call: TRBJ2-7; clone_size: -; d_call: -; cdr3_nt: TGTGCCAGCAGCTTACTCGGGGAAGCTGAGCAGTACTTC; cdr3_aa: CASSLLGEAEQYF
cdr3_length: 17; v_call: TRBV2; j_call: TRBJ1-6; clone_size: -; d_call: -; cdr3_nt: TGTGCCAGCAGTGGCCAACCCGTGACAGGACCAAGTTCACCCCTCCACTTT; cdr3_aa: CASSGQPVTGPSSPLHF
cdr3_length: 15; v_call: TRBV5-1; j_call: TRBJ1-1; clone_size: -; d_call: TRBD1; cdr3_nt: TGCGCCAGCAGCCAAAGGACAGGGGCGAACACTGAAGCTTTCTTT; cdr3_aa: CASSQRTGANTEAFF
cdr3_length: 16; v_call: TRBV15; j_call: TRBJ2-2; clone_size: -; d_call: -; cdr3_nt: TGTGCCACCAGCAGAGATGAGTTCGGGAACACCGGGGAGCTGTTTTTT; cdr3_aa: CATSRDEFGNTGELFF
cdr3_length: 18; v_call: TRBV2; j_call: TRBJ1-5; clone_size: -; d_call: -; cdr3_nt: TGTGCCAGCAGCCCTTCATACCTAAGTGATTATAGCAATCAGCCCCAGCATTTT; cdr3_aa: CASSPSYLSDYSNQPQHF
cdr3_length: 14; v_call: TRBV6-5; j_call: TRBJ2-5; clone_size: once; d_call: TRBD2; cdr3_nt: TGTGCCAGCAGTAAGGCGGGGACTACAGAGACCCAGTACTTC; cdr3_aa: CASSKAGTTETQYF
cdr3_length: 14; v_call: TRBV5-4; j_call: TRBJ1-4; clone_size: -; d_call: -; cdr3_nt: TGTGCCAGCACCCAGCGGGGTGGGGATGAAAAACTGTTTTTT; cdr3_aa: CASTQRGGDEKLFF
cdr3_length: 13; v_call: TRBV27; j_call: TRBJ1-1; clone_size: -; d_call: TRBD1; cdr3_nt: TGTGCCAGCAGTCCGGGACAGCTAGATGAAGCTTTCTTT; cdr3_aa: CASSPGQLDEAFF
cdr3_length: 16; v_call: TRBV19; j_call: TRBJ1-2; clone_size: -; d_call: TRBD1; cdr3_nt: TGTGCCAGTAGTATAGATTCGGGACAGCTTAACTATGGCTACACCTTC; cdr3_aa: CASSIDSGQLNYGYTF
cdr3_length: 17; v_call: TRBV9; j_call: TRBJ1-1; clone_size: -; d_call: -; cdr3_nt: TGTGCCAGCAGCACTCCAAGGGGCCCAGCAGGGAACACTGAAGCTTTCTTT; cdr3_aa: CASSTPRGPAGNTEAFF
cdr3_length: 18; v_call: TRBV19; j_call: TRBJ2-1; clone_size: -; d_call: -; cdr3_nt: TGTGCCAGTAGTATAGGGACTATACTACGAAGCTCCTACAATGAGCAGTTCTTC; cdr3_aa: CASSIGTILRSSYNEQFF
cdr3_length: 16; v_call: TRBV5-1; j_call: TRBJ1-2; clone_size: -; d_call: TRBD1; cdr3_nt: TGCGCCAGCAGCTTGGAAGGGGGCCAGATTTACTATGGCTACACCTTC; cdr3_aa: CASSLEGGQIYYGYTF
cdr3_length: 15; v_call: TRBV9; j_call: TRBJ2-1; clone_size: -; d_call: TRBD1; cdr3_nt: TGTGCCAGCAGCGTAGGCGGGACAGGGTTCCATGAGCAGTTCTTC; cdr3_aa: CASSVGGTGFHEQFF
cdr3_length: 13; v_call: TRBV18; j_call: TRBJ1-5; clone_size: -; d_call: TRBD1; cdr3_nt: TGTGCCAGCTCACAGGGGGCCGGTCAGCCCCAGCATTTT; cdr3_aa: CASSQGAGQPQHF
cdr3_length: 15; v_call: TRBV4-1; j_call: TRBJ2-7; clone_size: -; d_call: -; cdr3_nt: TGCGCCAGCAGCCAAGTCGGAGGGAGGACCTACGAGCAGTACTTC; cdr3_aa: CASSQVGGRTYEQYF
cdr3_length: 16; v_call: TRBV7-3; j_call: TRBJ2-2; clone_size: -; d_call: TRBD2; cdr3_nt: TGTGCCAGCAGCTTAAGAGTTTCGGGGGGCACCGGGGAGCTGTTTTTT; cdr3_aa: CASSLRVSGGTGELFF
cdr3_length: 14; v_call: TRBV28; j_call: TRBJ1-6; clone_size: -; d_call: TRBD1; cdr3_nt: TGTGCCAGTGGATCGGGACAGGGGCAGTCACCCCTCCACTTT; cdr3_aa: CASGSGQGQSPLHF
cdr3_length: 13; v_call: TRBV10-2; j_call: TRBJ1-5; clone_size: -; d_call: -; cdr3_nt: TGCGCCAGCAGTTGGGCAGACAATCAGCCCCAGCATTTT; cdr3_aa: CASSWADNQPQHF